These 23 T cell receptor beta chains were all obtained from the same sample, sequenced in a study of cytomegalovirus exposure and HLA in healthy donors. The PCR had 60 Vbeta and 13 Jbeta primers. Generated by immunoSEQ multiplex PCR, the TCRdb table keeps only in-frame clones and is missing some. The sample has approximately 180,000 clones, approximately 85% seen once. The source material was PBMCs. These receptors all come from a man younger than 35 in good health and CMV-seronegative.

The CDR3 protein is CASTITSRPYEQYF. The CDR3 DNA reads TGTGCCAGCACCATAACTAGCCGACCGTACGAGCAGTACTTC. The J gene is TRBJ2-7, the V gene TRBV28; tentatively, D is TRBD2 (6 bases). In germline, CDR1 is MDHEN, CDR2 SYDVKM. The V gene lost 7 bases and the J gene lost 4 bases, with 17 bases spanning the gap. CDR3 size: 14 residues.

This sequence joins TRBV7-8 and TRBJ2-7, with D unclear. This CDR3 is 14 amino acids long. The V end lost 2 bases, the J end lost 0 bases, and 8 bases lay between the germline ends. Per the germline V gene, CDR1 is SGHVS and CDR2 is FQNEAQ. The CDR3 region has the DNA TGTGCCAGCAGCTTACGTGACTTCTCCTACGAGCAGTACTTC. Translation: CASSLRDFSYEQYF.

The chain uses TRBV29-1 and TRBJ2-2, with 7 bases lining up with TRBD1. CDR1 and CDR2 (germline): SQVTM, ANQGSEA. CDR3 length: 14 amino acids. The trim removed 3 bases at V and 0 bases at J, leaving 1 base unmatched. In DNA, the CDR3 is TGCAGCGTTGATCAGGGGGCGAACACCGGGGAGCTGTTTTTT. Its translation is CSVDQGANTGELFF.

V usage is TRBV6-5 and J usage is TRBJ1-1, with 7 positions matching TRBD1. J lost 1 base, V lost 0 bases, and 2 bases had no gene match. This CDR3 contains 15 residues. Germline V gene sequence: CDR1 MNHEY, CDR2 SVGAGI. CDR3 sequence reads: CASSYSGTANTEAFF. The CDR3 DNA reads as TGTGCCAGCAGTTACTCTGGGACAGCGAACACTGAAGCTTTCTTT.

The chain uses TRBV7-9 and TRBJ2-5, with 9 bases that match TRBD2. CDR1 is SEHNR and CDR2 is FQNEAQ in the germline V gene (reference sequence). Losses at the gene ends were 1 base for V and 0 bases for J; bases not matched to a gene: 6. The CDR3 has 17 residues. The CDR3 nucleotides are TGTGCCAGCAGCTTAGGCTCCCTAGCGGGGTACCAAGAGACCCAGTACTTC. Amino acid sequence: CASSLGSLAGYQETQYF.

The gene calls are TRBV4-3 and TRBJ1-1; a possible D gene is TRBD1 (6 bases). With 3 bases removed from V and 5 bases from J, the gap between germline ends came to 13 bases. Germline V lookup: CDR1 LGHNA, CDR2 YSLEER. The CDR3 consists of 14 residues. CDR3 sequence reads: CASSQITGSTEAFF. DNA of the CDR3: TGCGCCAGCAGCCAGATAACAGGGTCGACTGAAGCTTTCTTT.

The V call is TRBV12-5, the J call TRBJ2-3, with D possibly matching TRBD2 (6 bases). The germline V and J ends were trimmed by 7 bases and 2 bases, with 13 bases remaining between them. Germline CDR1 and CDR2: LGHNT and FRNRAP. The CDR3 is 14 residues long. In DNA, the CDR3 is TGTGCTAGTGCCGTGGGGGGTAACACAGATACGCAGTATTTT. This gives the protein CASAVGGNTDTQYF.

This clone was observed a single time. The chain couples TRBV7-6 to TRBJ1-1; no definite D call. The germline gives CDR1 SGHVS, CDR2 FNYEAQ. This CDR3 has 16 amino acids. The V end lost 2 bases, the J end lost 8 bases, and 21 bases lay between the germline ends. The CDR3 protein is CASSLNTKVMGGEAFF. CDR3 nucleotide sequence: TGTGCCAGCAGCTTAAACACAAAGGTTATGGGCGGGGAAGCTTTCTTT.

This clone showed up just a few times. This chain joins TRBV7-9 and TRBJ2-3; 9 bases map to TRBD2. V shed 3 bases and J 6 bases; nucleotides not matched to a gene: 10. Germline CDR1 is SEHNR and CDR2 is FQNEAQ (reference sequence). CDR3 size: 16 residues. The CDR3, as DNA: TGTGCCAGCAGCTTGTTGTTAGCGGGGGATTCGGATACGCAGTATTTT. Encoded protein: CASSLLLAGDSDTQYF.

This clone was observed a few times. V is TRBV7-9 and J is TRBJ2-7; TRBD2 might be the D (5 bases). Looked up from germline, CDR1 is SEHNR and CDR2 is FQNEAQ (reference sequence). The CDR3 runs to 12 residues. Trimming cost V 5 bases and J 3 bases, with 8 bases left between them. CDR3 amino acids: CASSTGNYEQYF. The CDR3 nucleotides are TGTGCCAGCAGCACCGGGAACTACGAGCAGTACTTC. Drawing the rest from reference TRBV7-9 and TRBJ2-7, the complete variable domain is DTGVSQNPRHKITKRGQNVTFRCDPISEHNRLYWYRQTLGQGPEFLTYFQNEAQLEKSRLLSDRFSAERPKGSFSTLEIQRTEQGDSAMYLCASSTGNYEQYFGPGTRLTVT.

Notes on this clone: Distinct nucleotide sequences in the sample also encode this CDR3. The chain recombines TRBV20-1 with TRBJ1-1; D gene uncertain. V dropped 3 bases and J dropped 1 base, with 3 bases sitting between them. CDR3 length: 11 amino acids. CDR1 and CDR2 from the germline V gene are DFQATT and SNEGSKA (reference sequence). The CDR3 loop is CSARRNTEAFF. The CDR3 nucleotides read TGCAGTGCTAGGCGGAACACTGAAGCTTTCTTT.

The gene calls are TRBV27 and TRBJ2-5; 9 bases align to TRBD2. The J call is uncertain, as TRBJ2-7 better fits the DNA end. In germline, CDR1 is MNHEY, CDR2 SMNVEV (reference sequence). The CDR3 has 18 residues. CDR3 loop: CASSLSGSFPLEVYEQYF. The CDR3 DNA sequence: TGTGCCAGCAGTCTTAGCGGGAGTTTTCCCCTTGAGGTCTACGAGCAGTACTTC.

The CDR3 DNA sequence: TGTGCCAGCAGATACACGGGACAGAAGAACACTGAAGCTTTCTTT. Its translation: CASRYTGQKNTEAFF. The chain couples TRBV6-1 to TRBJ1-1; 7 nucleotides align to TRBD1. Germline-derived CDR1 and CDR2 are MNHNS and SASEGT. V lost 6 bases, J lost 1 base, and 8 bases stayed unmatched. This CDR3 comprises 15 residues.

The gene calls are TRBV11-2 and TRBJ2-7; 8 bases line up with TRBD2. The trim removed 5 bases at V and 0 bases at J, leaving 9 bases unmatched. In germline, CDR1 is SGHAT, CDR2 FQNNGV. This CDR3 comprises 16 residues. CDR3 DNA: TGTGCCAGCAGCCCCCTAGGAGCGGGGGCCTCCTACGAGCAGTACTTC. Translation: CASSPLGAGASYEQYF.

The rearrangement links TRBV4-2 to TRBJ2-3; 13 bases fit TRBD2. The germline gives CDR1 LGHNA, CDR2 YNFKEQ. The length of the CDR3 is 18 residues. After removal of 0 bases from V and 2 bases from J, the junction contained 5 bases not matched to a gene. The CDR3 loop is CASSQEPGLAGTTDTQYF. CDR3 coding DNA: TGTGCCAGCAGCCAAGAGCCGGGACTAGCGGGGACCACAGATACGCAGTATTTT.

In this sample, this clone turned up a few times. The same CDR3 arises from other DNA sequences in this sample as well. The rearrangement uses TRBV6-5 and TRBJ1-1; D unclear. The CDR3 totals 12 residues. Germline V CDR1 and CDR2: MNHEY, SVGAGI. V was clipped by 3 bases and J by 1 base, with 3 bases between them. The CDR3 spells CASSYRNTEAFF. The CDR3 coding sequence is TGTGCCAGCAGTTATAGGAACACTGAAGCTTTCTTT.

The CDR3 nucleotides are TGCGCCAGCAGCCAAGATTGGTATGGACTAGCAGCCGACAATGAGCAGTTCTTC. It yields the protein CASSQDWYGLAADNEQFF. The chain links TRBV4-1 to TRBJ2-1, with 8 bases identical to TRBD2. CDR3 length equals 18 residues. V trimming: 0 bases; J trimming: 5 bases; junction bases outside the gene matches: 12. Germline V gene lookup returns CDR1 MGHRA and CDR2 YSYEKL.

This rearrangement joins TRBV9 to TRBJ2-7, with TRBD2 matching 10 bases. CDR1 SGDLS and CDR2 YYNGEE come from the germline V gene. Trimming at V came to 3 bases and at J to 2 bases, leaving 8 bases not matched to a gene. The CDR3 is made up of 16 amino acids. In DNA form, the CDR3 reads TGTGCCAGCAGCGCAAGATTAGCGGGAGGCACCTACGAGCAGTACTTC. Translated, it gives CASSARLAGGTYEQYF.

This rearrangement joins TRBV15 to TRBJ1-3; possibly TRBD1 for D (6 bases). Between the trimmed V and J ends, which lost 0 bases and 8 bases, there was a span of 8 bases. The CDR3 is 13 amino acids. Germline V gene data show CDR1 as LNHNV and CDR2 as YYDKDF (reference sequence). This CDR3 is CATSRDRGDTIYF. The CDR3 DNA follows: TGTGCCACCAGCAGAGACAGGGGTGACACCATATATTTT.

This chain joins TRBV7-9 and TRBJ2-5; tentatively, D is TRBD1 (6 bases). Germline V lookup: CDR1 SEHNR, CDR2 FQNEAQ (reference sequence). The CDR3 is 14 residues long. V lost 5 bases and J 2 bases, leaving 12 bases between the germline ends. CDR3 DNA sequence: TGTGCCAGCAGCGGTACAGGGTTTCAAGAGACCCAGTACTTC. Translating gives CASSGTGFQETQYF.

The chain joins TRBV7-2 to TRBJ2-3, with TRBD2 matching over 7 bases. The V and J ends lost 4 bases and 6 bases, in that order; junction bases with no gene match: 22. The CDR3 spans 19 residues. Germline CDR1 reads SGHTA; CDR2 reads FQGNSA. The CDR3, as DNA: TGTGCCAGCAGCTCACTAAGCGGGACCTCCTTCCCACGGCCGGATACGCAGTATTTT. Translated: CASSSLSGTSFPRPDTQYF.

The chain employs TRBV5-8 and TRBJ1-1; D is unresolved. V was trimmed by 4 bases and J by 2 bases, leaving 9 bases between them. CDR1 and CDR2 (germline): SGHTS, YDEGEE. The CDR3 sequence is 13 residues long. The CDR3 sequence: CASSREVNTEAFF. CDR3 DNA sequence: TGTGCCAGCAGCCGGGAAGTAAACACTGAAGCTTTCTTT.

The chain joins TRBV4-2 to TRBJ2-3; TRBD2 matches at 10 bases. The V segment lost 0 bases and the J segment 6 bases; nucleotides outside the gene matches: 9. The CDR3 has 17 residues. The germline V gene encodes CDR1 LGHNA and CDR2 YNFKEQ. The CDR3 DNA reads as TGTGCCAGCAGCCAAGATGTGGAAGCGGGAGGGATCGATACGCAGTATTTT. Translation: CASSQDVEAGGIDTQYF.